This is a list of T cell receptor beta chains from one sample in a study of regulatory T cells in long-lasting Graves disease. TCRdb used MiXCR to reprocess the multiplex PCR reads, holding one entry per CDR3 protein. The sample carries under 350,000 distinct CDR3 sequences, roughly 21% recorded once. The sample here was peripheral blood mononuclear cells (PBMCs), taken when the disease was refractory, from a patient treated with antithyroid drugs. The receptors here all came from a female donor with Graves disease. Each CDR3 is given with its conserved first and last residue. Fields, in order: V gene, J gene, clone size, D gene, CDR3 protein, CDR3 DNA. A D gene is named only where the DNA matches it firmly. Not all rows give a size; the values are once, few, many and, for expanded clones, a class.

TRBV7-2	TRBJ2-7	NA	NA	CASSLESGTDEYEQYF	TGTGCCAGCAGCTTAGAGTCCGGGACCGACGAATACGAGCAGTACTTC
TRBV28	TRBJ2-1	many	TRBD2	CASSSVAGEYNEQFF	TGTGCCAGCAGTTCCGTAGCGGGAGAATACAATGAGCAGTTCTTC
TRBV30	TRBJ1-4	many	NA	CAWRGDTNEKLFF	TGTGCCTGGAGGGGTGATACTAATGAAAAACTGTTTTTT
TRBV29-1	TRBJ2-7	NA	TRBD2	CSARRTSDEQYF	TGCAGCGCCCGCCGGACTAGCGACGAGCAGTACTTC
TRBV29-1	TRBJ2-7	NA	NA	CSVEDQYRLGHEQYF	TGCAGCGTTGAAGATCAGTACCGCCTAGGTCACGAGCAGTACTTC
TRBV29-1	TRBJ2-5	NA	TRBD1	CSVENLRGWETQYF	TGCAGCGTTGAAAATCTCAGGGGGTGGGAGACCCAGTACTTC
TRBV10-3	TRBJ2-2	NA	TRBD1	CAITNRGQNTGELFF	TGTGCCATCACTAACAGGGGACAGAACACCGGGGAGCTGTTTTTT
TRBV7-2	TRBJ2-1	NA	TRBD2	CASSLSGRSNEQFF	TGTGCCAGCAGCCTTAGCGGGAGGAGCAATGAGCAGTTCTTC
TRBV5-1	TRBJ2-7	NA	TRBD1	CASSLIGGTGGNEQYF	TGCGCCAGCAGCTTGATCGGCGGGACAGGGGGCAACGAGCAGTACTTC
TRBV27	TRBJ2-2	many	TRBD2	CASSLGLATGELFF	TGTGCCAGCAGTTTAGGACTAGCAACCGGGGAGCTGTTTTTT
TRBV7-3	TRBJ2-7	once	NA	CASSLFPGYEQYF	TGTGCCAGCAGCTTATTCCCGGGCTACGAGCAGTACTTC
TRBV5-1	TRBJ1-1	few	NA	CASSVIQQGLGRTEAFF	TGCGCCAGTAGCGTTATTCAGCAGGGCCTGGGGCGGACTGAAGCTTTCTTT
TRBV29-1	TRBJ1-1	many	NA	CSVGGFGRANTEAFF	TGCAGCGTTGGGGGCTTCGGCAGGGCGAACACTGAAGCTTTCTTT
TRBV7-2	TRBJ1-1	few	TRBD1	CASSLGTGAEGGFF	TGTGCCAGCAGCTTAGGGACAGGGGCAGAAGGTGGTTTCTTT
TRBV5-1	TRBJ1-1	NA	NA	CASSLDGDPSTEAFF	TGCGCCAGCAGCTTGGACGGGGATCCCAGCACTGAAGCTTTCTTT
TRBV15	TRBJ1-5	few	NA	CATSTPGTAIRHF	TGTGCCACCAGCACCCCCGGCACGGCAATCCGGCATTTT
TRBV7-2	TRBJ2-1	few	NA	CASSLDRVNEQFF	TGTGCCAGCAGCTTAGACAGGGTGAATGAGCAGTTCTTC
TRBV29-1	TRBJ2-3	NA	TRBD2	CSVEGTSGPITDTQYF	TGCAGCGTTGAAGGGACTAGCGGGCCAATCACAGATACGCAGTATTTT
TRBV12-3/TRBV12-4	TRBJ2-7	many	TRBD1	CASSAGDRGTYEQYF	TGTGCCAGCAGCGCGGGGGACAGGGGCACCTACGAGCAGTACTTC
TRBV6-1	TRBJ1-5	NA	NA	CASRKRRGYPNQPQHF	TGTGCCAGCAGGAAGCGTAGGGGGTACCCGAATCAGCCCCAGCATTTT
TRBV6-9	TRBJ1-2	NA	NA	CASSWGEGGYGYTF	TGTGCCAGCAGTTGGGGCGAGGGCGGCTATGGCTACACCTTC
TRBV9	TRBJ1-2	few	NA	CASSVGTANYGYTF	TGTGCCAGCAGCGTAGGCACAGCTAACTATGGCTACACCTTC
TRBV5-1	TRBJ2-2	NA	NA	CASSPSDAGELFF	TGCGCCAGCAGCCCAAGTGATGCCGGGGAGCTGTTTTTT
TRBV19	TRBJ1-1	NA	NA	CASKTQERGLNTEAFF	TGTGCCAGTAAGACCCAGGAGAGGGGGTTGAACACTGAAGCTTTCTTT
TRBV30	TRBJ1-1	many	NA	CAWSPGGPEAFF	TGTGCCTGGTCCCCTGGGGGGCCTGAAGCTTTCTTT
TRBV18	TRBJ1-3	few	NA	CASSRSANLEGNTIYF	TGTGCCAGCTCCCGGTCGGCCAATCTGGAGGGAAACACCATATATTTT
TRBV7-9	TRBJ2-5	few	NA	CASSLVAGPETQYF	TGTGCCAGCAGCTTGGTGGCGGGACCAGAGACCCAGTACTTC
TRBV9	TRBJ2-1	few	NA	CASSVGGYSSYNEQFF	TGTGCCAGCAGCGTAGGAGGGTATAGCTCCTACAATGAGCAGTTCTTC
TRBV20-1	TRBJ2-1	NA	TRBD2	CSATRLAGLNNEQFF	TGCAGTGCTACCAGACTAGCGGGGTTGAACAATGAGCAGTTCTTC
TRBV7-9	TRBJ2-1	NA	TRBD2	CASSLLSGGANNEQFF	TGTGCCAGCAGCTTACTGAGCGGGGGAGCAAACAATGAGCAGTTCTTC
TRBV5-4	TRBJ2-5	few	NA	CASSHGQQETQYF	TGTGCCAGCAGCCATGGACAGCAAGAGACCCAGTACTTC
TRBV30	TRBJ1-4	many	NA	CAWSIREKLFF	TGTGCCTGGAGTATTAGGGAAAAACTGTTTTTT
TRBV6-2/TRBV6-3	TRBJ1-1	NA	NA	CASSYSRGGSGEDTEAFF	TGTGCCAGCAGTTACTCCCGTGGGGGCTCCGGAGAGGACACTGAAGCTTTCTTT
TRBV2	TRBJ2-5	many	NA	CASSKTPGGETQYF	TGTGCCAGCAGCAAGACCCCGGGCGGGGAGACCCAGTACTTC
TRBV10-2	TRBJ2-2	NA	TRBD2	CASGGLASGELFF	TGCGCCAGCGGGGGACTAGCGTCCGGGGAGCTGTTTTTT
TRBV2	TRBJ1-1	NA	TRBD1	CASTNQGANTEAFF	TGTGCCAGCACTAATCAGGGGGCTAACACTGAAGCTTTCTTT
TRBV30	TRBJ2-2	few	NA	CAWSVNAGTGELFF	TGTGCCTGGAGTGTAAACGCAGGCACCGGGGAGCTGTTTTTT